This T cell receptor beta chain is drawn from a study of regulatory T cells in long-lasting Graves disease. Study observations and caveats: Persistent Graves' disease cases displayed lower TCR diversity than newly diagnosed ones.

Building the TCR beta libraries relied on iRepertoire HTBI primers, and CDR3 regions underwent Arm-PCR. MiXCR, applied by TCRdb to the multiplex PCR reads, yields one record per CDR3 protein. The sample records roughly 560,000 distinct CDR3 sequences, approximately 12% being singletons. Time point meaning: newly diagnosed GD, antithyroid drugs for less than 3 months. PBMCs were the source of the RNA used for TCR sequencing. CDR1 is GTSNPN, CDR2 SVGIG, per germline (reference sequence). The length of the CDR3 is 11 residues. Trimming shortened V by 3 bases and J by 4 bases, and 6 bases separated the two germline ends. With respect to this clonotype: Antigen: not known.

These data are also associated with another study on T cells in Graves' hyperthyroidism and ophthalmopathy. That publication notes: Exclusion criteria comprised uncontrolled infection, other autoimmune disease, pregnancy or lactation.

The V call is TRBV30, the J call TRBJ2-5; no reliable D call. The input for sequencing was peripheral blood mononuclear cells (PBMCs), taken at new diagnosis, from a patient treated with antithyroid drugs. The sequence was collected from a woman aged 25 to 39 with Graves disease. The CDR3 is CAWSHLETQYF. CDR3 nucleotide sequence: TGTGCCTGGAGCCACCTAGAGACCCAGTACTTC.